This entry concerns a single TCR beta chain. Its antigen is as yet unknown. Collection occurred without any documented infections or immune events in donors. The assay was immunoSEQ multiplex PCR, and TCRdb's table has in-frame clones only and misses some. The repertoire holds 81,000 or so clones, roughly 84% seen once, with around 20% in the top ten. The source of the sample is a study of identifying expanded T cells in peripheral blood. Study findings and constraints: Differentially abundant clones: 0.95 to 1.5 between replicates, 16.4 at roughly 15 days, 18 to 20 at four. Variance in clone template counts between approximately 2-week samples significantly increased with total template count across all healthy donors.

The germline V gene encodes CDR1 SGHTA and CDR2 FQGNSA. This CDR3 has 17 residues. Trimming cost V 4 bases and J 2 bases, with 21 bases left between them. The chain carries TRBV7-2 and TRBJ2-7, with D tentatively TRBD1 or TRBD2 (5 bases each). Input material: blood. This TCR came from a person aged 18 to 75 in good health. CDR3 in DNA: TGTGCCAGCAGCTCACCCGTACCCAGGGACCGAACCTACGAGCAGTACTTC. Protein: CASSSPVPRDRTYEQYF.